The present entry profiles one T cell receptor (beta chain) with its context. This PCR relied on a set of 60 Vbeta primers and 13 Jbeta primers. The assay was immunoSEQ multiplex PCR, and TCRdb's table has in-frame clones only and misses some. The repertoire includes about 160,000 clones, more than 80% of them detected once, and 0.7% to 0.95% sits in the top ten. The data derive from a study of cytomegalovirus exposure and HLA in healthy donors. On the study more broadly: Among about 179 million T cells, an earlier analysis found 117 million unique TCR beta sequences. Samples from HLA-typed donors yielded about 85 million unique TCRs in an early data release.

The donors, nominally healthy at sampling, likely had unrecorded immune exposures. Germline V gene data show CDR1 as MNHNY and CDR2 as SVGAGI (reference sequence). The CDR3 is 15 amino acids. Deletions cut 0 bases from V and 7 bases from J, with 15 bases between. V usage is TRBV6-6 and J usage is TRBJ1-2; the D gene is possibly TRBD1 (6 bases). This TCR was sampled from a woman aged 18 to 35 in good health and CMV-seronegative. Sequencing was performed on PBMCs. CDR3 region: CASSYSRWGGGGYTF. The CDR3, as DNA: TGTGCCAGCAGTTACTCCCGCTGGGGGGGCGGTGGCTACACCTTC.